A selection of T cell receptor beta chains follows, all from one sample in a study of T cell responses to AZD1222 COVID-19 vaccine. Sequencing was performed with immunoSEQ multiplex PCR; in TCRdb, only in-frame clones are kept and a portion is missing. The sample holds roughly 120,000 clones, 75% to 90% seen once. Sequenced here: peripheral blood, sampled on day 0 of MenACWY control vaccination. The source is an adult in good health. Each CDR3 is given with its conserved first and last residue. The D gene is left open where the match is weak. Rows may omit the clone size; those that give it use once, few, many or a size class.

>TRBV6-5|.|15|TRBD2|TRBJ2-5
TGTGCCAGCAGCCTAGCGGGGGGGCCGGGAGAGACCCAGTACTTC
CASSLAGGPGETQYF
>TRBV7-2|.|16|.|TRBJ2-3
TGTGCCAGCAGCCCTCAGAGAGGGTTGAGCACAGATACGCAGTATTTT
CASSPQRGLSTDTQYF
>TRBV19|few|14|TRBD1|TRBJ2-7
TGTGCCAGTGCCGGGACAGGGGGCTCCTACGAGCAGTACTTC
CASAGTGGSYEQYF
>TRBV6-5|.|14|TRBD1|TRBJ2-1
TGTGCCAGCAGGAGGACAGGGGGCGCGGATGAGCAGTTCTTC
CASRRTGGADEQFF
>TRBV5-1|.|13|TRBD1|TRBJ1-2
TGCGCCAGCACCCCGGGACAGTCCTATGGCTACACCTTC
CASTPGQSYGYTF
>TRBV28|.|12|TRBD1|TRBJ2-7
TGTGCCAGCAGTTTGATGGGCAGGGGGATTAATTTC
CASSLMGRGINF
>TRBV9|.|16|.|TRBJ1-2
TGTGCCAGCAGCGCACTCACAGGGTGGGGGTCCTACGGCTACACCTTC
CASSALTGWGSYGYTF
>TRBV4-3|.|15|TRBD1|TRBJ1-4
TGCGCCAGCAGCCAAGGGGACAGGGGGGGTGAAAAACTGTTTTTT
CASSQGDRGGEKLFF
>TRBV21-1|once|16|.|TRBJ2-7
TGTGCCAGCAGCGCTTCGGGACAGACTTACTCCTACGAGCAGTACTTC
CASSASGQTYSYEQYF
>TRBV19|.|15|.|TRBJ2-7
TGTGCCAGTAGTATAGGGACATTTCCTTCCTACGAGCAGTACTTC
CASSIGTFPSYEQYF
>TRBV5-6|.|16|.|TRBJ1-2
TGTGCCAGCAGCTTGGCCCGGGACGTATTAAACTATGGCTACACCTTC
CASSLARDVLNYGYTF
>TRBV28|.|14|.|TRBJ1-4
TGTGCCAGCAGTTTGCACCGAGCGGAGGAAAAACTGTTTTTT
CASSLHRAEEKLFF
>TRBV24-1|.|17|.|TRBJ1-3
TGTGCCACCAGTGATTTGCAAGACAGCTTCTCTGGAAACACCATATATTTT
CATSDLQDSFSGNTIYF
>TRBV28|.|13|.|TRBJ1-4
TGTGCCAGCAGTTTATACCAGAGGGGTAAACTGTTTTTT
CASSLYQRGKLFF
>TRBV30|.|12|.|TRBJ1-4
TGTGCCTGGAGTGTACCCGGTGAAAAACTGTTTTTT
CAWSVPGEKLFF
>TRBV20-1|once|14|.|TRBJ1-1
TGCAGTGCTAGTGGGCCCTTAAGTGATACTGAAGCTTTCTTT
CSASGPLSDTEAFF
>TRBV28|.|13|.|TRBJ2-2
TGTGCCAGCAGTTTTGGGGGCCCCGGGGAGCTGTTTTTT
CASSFGGPGELFF
>TRBV4-1|few|14|TRBD1|TRBJ2-3
TGCGCCAGCGGCGGGACAGGGATTACAGATACGCAGTATTTT
CASGGTGITDTQYF
>TRBV9|.|17|TRBD1|TRBJ1-2
TGTGCCAGCAGCGTTACACCGGGACAGGGTGCAGGCTATGGCTACACCTTC
CASSVTPGQGAGYGYTF
>TRBV5-5|.|16|TRBD1|TRBJ2-7
TGTGCCAGCAGCGGTCTCTTCGGGACAGTAACCTACGAGCAGTACTTC
CASSGLFGTVTYEQYF
>TRBV6-5|.|15|TRBD2|TRBJ2-7
TGTGCCAGCAGCGTTCTAGCGGGGGGCTCCTACGAGCAGTACTTC
CASSVLAGGSYEQYF
>TRBV11-2|.|15|TRBD2|TRBJ2-3
TGTGCCAGCAGCTTAGCGGGGGGGGGCACAGATACGCAGTATTTT
CASSLAGGGTDTQYF
>TRBV9|.|20|TRBD1|TRBJ2-3
TGTGCCAGCAGCGCACCAACAAAACCGGGACAGGGAACGGGCACAGATACGCAGTATTTT
CASSAPTKPGQGTGTDTQYF
>TRBV4-2|.|15|.|TRBJ1-2
TGTGCCAGCAGCCGCGGACCTGAGCGCGACTATGGCTACACCTTC
CASSRGPERDYGYTF
>TRBV7-9|.|11|.|TRBJ1-2
TGTGCCAGCACCCAAGCGGGGGGCTACACCTTC
CASTQAGGYTF
>TRBV5-4|.|16|TRBD2|TRBJ2-1
TGTGCCAGCAGCGGGAGCGGGGGGGGCTCCTACAATGAGCAGTTCTTC
CASSGSGGGSYNEQFF
>TRBV7-3|.|16|.|TRBJ2-3
TGTGCCAGCAGCCCCGGGCGGGGCAGACTCACAGATACGCAGTATTTT
CASSPGRGRLTDTQYF
>TRBV5-4|.|14|.|TRBJ1-1
TGTGCCAGCAGCTCCCGGGATTCGGACACTGAAGCTTTCTTT
CASSSRDSDTEAFF
>TRBV28|.|14|.|TRBJ2-7
TGTGCCAGCAGTTTACGCAGGGTCCCCTACGAGCAGTACTTC
CASSLRRVPYEQYF
>TRBV24-1|.|19|TRBD2|TRBJ2-1
TGTGCCACCCGCCCCGGCGGGGGGGGGCTGGGGGCCACCTGGAATGAGCAGTTCTTC
CATRPGGGGLGATWNEQFF
>TRBV7-9|.|17|TRBD2|TRBJ2-5
TGTGCCAGCAGCTTAGAGGGTTGGCGGGGGTCACAAGAGACCCAGTACTTC
CASSLEGWRGSQETQYF
>TRBV15|.|14|TRBD1|TRBJ1-3
TGTGCCACCAGACGACAGGGATCGGGAAACACCATATATTTT
CATRRQGSGNTIYF
>TRBV6-6|.|16|TRBD2|TRBJ2-1
TGTGCCAGCAGTGGGCAAGGACTAGTCTCCTACAATGAGCAGTTCTTC
CASSGQGLVSYNEQFF
>TRBV4-2|.|16|.|TRBJ1-2
TGTGCCAGCAGCCAAGATTTAAACAACGGACTCTATGGCTACACCTTC
CASSQDLNNGLYGYTF
>TRBV29-1|.|13|.|TRBJ2-5
TGCAGCGTTGAGTCATTCCGGCAGGAGACCCAGTACTTC
CSVESFRQETQYF
>TRBV7-9|.|14|.|TRBJ2-7
TGTGCCAGCAGAGAAACAGGGAGTTCCTACGAGCAGTACTTC
CASRETGSSYEQYF
>TRBV7-4|.|16|.|TRBJ2-7
TGTGCCAGCAGCCGCAACGGAGGGGGGGCGGCATACGAGCAGTACTTC
CASSRNGGGAAYEQYF
>TRBV29-1|.|11|.|TRBJ2-7
TGCAGCGTTGTTCCCCCCCCCGAGCAGTACTTC
CSVVPPPEQYF
>TRBV27|.|16|TRBD2|TRBJ2-2
TGTGCCAGCAGTCCCCAAGGGCGGGGGAGCACCGGGGAGCTGTTTTTT
CASSPQGRGSTGELFF
>TRBV29-1|.|14|.|TRBJ1-2
TGCAGCGTTGGGTTGGGGGAAGCTATAGGTGGCTACACCTTC
CSVGLGEAIGGYTF
>TRBV7-8|.|19|TRBD1|TRBJ1-4
TGTGCCAGCAGCACAAGCCCGGGACAGGGAGGGGGGACTAATGAAAAACTGTTTTTT
CASSTSPGQGGGTNEKLFF
>TRBV5-1|.|12|.|TRBJ2-2
TGCGCCAGCAGCTTGAGGTCCGGGGAGCTGTTTTTT
CASSLRSGELFF
>TRBV18|once|15|TRBD1|TRBJ1-1
TGTGCCAGCTCACCACGGACAGGAGAGAACACTGAAGCTTTCTTT
CASSPRTGENTEAFF
>TRBV2|.|11|.|TRBJ2-3
TGTGCCAGCAGTAGGGACGATACGCAGTATTTT
CASSRDDTQYF
>TRBV3-1/TRBV3-2|.|17|TRBD1|TRBJ2-1
TGTGCCAGCAGCCAAGTGGGGACAGCCCTGGGAAGGAATGAGCAGTTCTTC
CASSQVGTALGRNEQFF
>TRBV4-2|.|18|.|TRBJ1-6
TGTGCCAGCAGCCAAGTGGGCGGGCGGCTCGTGGGGGATTCACCCCTCCACTTT
CASSQVGGRLVGDSPLHF
>TRBV6-2/TRBV6-3|once|16|TRBD2|TRBJ2-3
TGTGCCAGCAGTATGGGACTAGCGGGGTACACAGATACGCAGTATTTT
CASSMGLAGYTDTQYF
>TRBV2|once|12|.|TRBJ1-6
TGTGCCAGCAGTGAAGTTTATTACAGGTCCCACTTT
CASSEVYYRSHF
>TRBV19|.|12|.|TRBJ1-5
TGTGCCAGTAGTGGGGGGGTTCAGCCCCAGCATTTT
CASSGGVQPQHF
>TRBV6-5|once|13|.|TRBJ1-4
TGTGCCAGCAAGACGGCAACTAATGAAAAACTGTTTTTT
CASKTATNEKLFF
>TRBV28|.|16|.|TRBJ2-1
TGTGCCAGCAGTCCCGAGGGAGGAGCCTCCTACAATGAGCAGTTCTTC
CASSPEGGASYNEQFF
>TRBV28|.|18|TRBD1|TRBJ1-1
TGTGCCGGGGGATTTCCGACAGGGGCCGCCTCGTCGAACACTGAAGCTTTCTTT
CAGGFPTGAASSNTEAFF
>TRBV7-9|.|16|TRBD1|TRBJ2-2
TGTGCCAGCGGCAAGCAGGGGGCGCAATACACCGGGGAGCTGTTTTTT
CASGKQGAQYTGELFF